These 28 T cell receptor beta chains were sequenced from one sample in a study of T cell responses to AZD1222 COVID-19 vaccine. Sequenced by immunoSEQ multiplex PCR; TCRdb stores in-frame clones only, minus some. This table holds more than 100,000 clones, roughly 87% found once. The sequenced sample was peripheral blood, obtained on day 0 of AZD1222 vaccination. These receptors were taken from an adult in good health.

The V and J genes are TRBV5-1 and TRBJ2-3; D not certain. The CDR3 has 15 residues. With 3 bases removed from V and 0 bases from J, the gap between germline ends came to 11 bases. Germline loops: CDR1 SGHRS, CDR2 YFSETQ. This chain's CDR3 is CASSSTVPSTDTQYF. CDR3 bases: TGCGCCAGCAGCTCGACCGTTCCTAGCACAGATACGCAGTATTTT.

The chain has TRBV18 and TRBJ1-1; D is uncertain. CDR3 length: 13 residues. V was shortened by 5 bases and J by 0 bases, with 7 bases between the two germline ends. Germline CDR1 is KGHSH and CDR2 is LQKENI. The chain's CDR3 is CASSSDMNTEAFF. As DNA, the CDR3 is TGTGCCAGCTCATCGGATATGAACACTGAAGCTTTCTTT.

The gene calls are TRBV2 and TRBJ1-1, with 9 bases aligning to TRBD1. Germline V gives CDR1 SNHLY, CDR2 FYNNEI. V dropped 0 bases and J dropped 1; count of bases not matched to a gene: 6. The CDR3 covers 17 residues. In nucleotides, the CDR3 is TGTGCCAGCAGTGAAGCGTACCTACAGGGGGCGAACACTGAAGCTTTCTTT. Protein product: CASSEAYLQGANTEAFF.

This chain uses TRBV11-2 with TRBJ2-4; 11 bases line up with TRBD2. V dropped 5 bases and J dropped 2; count of bases not matched to a gene: 14. The CDR3 extends over 19 amino acids. Germline V gives CDR1 SGHAT, CDR2 FQNNGV. This CDR3 is CASSPRLAGQQVTKNIQYF. CDR3 DNA: TGTGCCAGCAGCCCCCGACTAGCGGGGCAGCAAGTAACCAAAAACATTCAGTACTTC.

This clone has just one count. The genes are TRBV7-3 and TRBJ2-3, with TRBD1 matching 9 bases. Germline V gives CDR1 SGHTA, CDR2 FQGTGA. The CDR3 sequence is 16 residues long. V was clipped by 5 bases and J by 0 bases; unmatched bases: 6. CDR3: CASSNRDRDSTDTQYF. CDR3 nucleotides: TGTGCCAGCAGCAACCGGGACAGGGATAGCACAGATACGCAGTATTTT.

The chain uses TRBV3-1 (or the pseudogene TRBV3-2) and TRBJ2-3; possibly TRBD2 for D (6 bases). Germline assignment: CDR1 LGHDT and CDR2 YNNKEL (reference sequence). The V end lost 1 base, the J end lost 4 bases, and 12 bases lay between the germline ends. The CDR3 runs 15 residues. DNA for the CDR3: TGTGCCAGCAGCCAAGGCGGGGCTAGCCCAGATACGCAGTATTTT. Protein: CASSQGGASPDTQYF.

The chain is built from TRBV5-6 and TRBJ1-5; TRBD1 might be the D (5 bases). The CDR3 is 14 amino acids. Germline assignment: CDR1 SGHDT and CDR2 YYEEEE. V lost 5 bases and J 1 base, leaving 10 bases between the germline ends. The chain's CDR3 is CASREWGSNQPQHF. For the CDR3, the DNA is TGTGCCAGCAGAGAATGGGGGAGCAATCAGCCCCAGCATTTT.

This rearrangement joins TRBV7-9 to TRBJ1-5; D is perhaps TRBD1 (5 bases). The CDR3 sequence is 15 residues long. From germline, CDR1 is SEHNR and CDR2 FQNEAQ (reference sequence). The V and J ends lost 5 bases and 6 bases respectively, with 17 bases between them. CDR3 DNA sequence: TGTGCCAGCAGCAACTGGAGGAGTGGGGCTCAGCCCCAGCATTTT. Translating gives CASSNWRSGAQPQHF.

The CDR3 here is CASSLEGRSDEKLFF. The CDR3 region has the DNA TGCGCCAGCAGCTTGGAGGGACGTTCGGATGAAAAACTGTTTTTT. The V gene is TRBV5-1, the J gene TRBJ1-4, with D possibly TRBD1 on 5 matching bases. Trimming took off 0 bases at V and 6 bases at J, with 12 bases between the two ends. The germline gives CDR1 SGHRS, CDR2 YFSETQ. The length of the CDR3 is 15 residues.

The chain uses TRBV5-1 and TRBJ2-7; 8 bases align to TRBD1. Germline V gene lookup returns CDR1 SGHRS and CDR2 YFSETQ. The CDR3 extends over 13 amino acids. Trimming removed 2 bases from V and 3 bases from J; junction bases left unmatched: 1. The DNA for the CDR3 is TGCGCCAGCAGCTTCACAGGGGGCTACGAGCAGTACTTC. Its protein product is CASSFTGGYEQYF.

The chain is built from TRBV19 and TRBJ1-6; 7 nucleotides align to TRBD1. V was pared by 5 bases and J by 9 bases, with 7 bases of the junction left unmatched. CDR3 length: 14 amino acids. Looked up from germline, CDR1 is LNHDA and CDR2 is SQIVND (reference sequence). CDR3 DNA sequence: TGTGCCAGTAGTTCGGGACAGAGGGGTTCACCCCTCCACTTT. Protein product: CASSSGQRGSPLHF.

The V call is TRBV5-1, the J call TRBJ1-5; D is unclear. The V end was cut by 1 base, the J end by 11 bases, with 13 bases between. There are 13 residues in the CDR3. The germline V gene encodes CDR1 SGHRS and CDR2 YFSETQ. The CDR3 loop is CASSLSPVGTQHF. The CDR3 DNA reads TGCGCCAGCAGCTTGTCCCCGGTGGGGACCCAGCATTTT. Using reference TRBV5-1 and TRBJ1-5 for the parts outside the CDR3, the full variable domain is KAGVTQTPRYLIKTRGQQVTLSCSPISGHRSVSWYQQTPGQGLQFLFEYFSETQRNKGNFPGRFSGRQFSNSRSEMNVSTLELGDSALYLCASSLSPVGTQHFGDGTRLSIL.

The chain is built from TRBV5-4 and TRBJ2-7; D is possibly TRBD2 (6 bases). CDR3 length: 14 amino acids. V lost 4 bases to trimming and J lost 5 bases, with 16 bases between them. In germline, CDR1 is SGHNT, CDR2 YYREEE (reference sequence). This CDR3 reads CASSGGPRGNEQYF. DNA for the CDR3: TGTGCCAGCAGCGGGGGACCTCGGGGGAACGAGCAGTACTTC.

The V and J genes are TRBV10-1 and TRBJ2-7; D is uncertain. The length of the CDR3 is 17 residues. V dropped 6 bases and J dropped 2 bases, with 23 bases sitting between them. Germline CDR1 WNHNN, CDR2 SYGVQD (reference sequence). The CDR3 protein is CASRKGDWNHLPYEQYF. The CDR3 DNA is TGCGCCAGCAGGAAAGGAGATTGGAACCATCTGCCCTACGAGCAGTACTTC.

The rearrangement links TRBV11-3 to TRBJ1-1, with D unresolved. V dropped 0 bases and J dropped 5 bases, with 10 bases sitting between them. Germline V gene lookup returns CDR1 SGHNT and CDR2 YENEEA. The CDR3 runs 14 residues. CDR3 region: CASSLDGSKTEAFF. CDR3 in DNA: TGTGCCAGCAGCTTAGACGGGTCTAAGACTGAAGCTTTCTTT.

V usage is TRBV7-9 and J usage is TRBJ1-3, with 8 bases fitting TRBD1. The V gene's germline CDR1 is SEHNR and CDR2 FQNEAQ (reference sequence). The CDR3 is 16 amino acids. Trimming removed 2 bases from V and 1 base from J; junction bases left unmatched: 4. The CDR3 sequence: CASSLWQGASGNTIYF. The CDR3 coding sequence is TGTGCCAGCAGCTTATGGCAGGGGGCTTCTGGAAACACCATATATTTT.

The V and J genes are TRBV2 and TRBJ1-5; D unresolved. The ends were cut back, 3 bases at V and 1 base at J, with 7 bases in the middle. CDR3 length: 14 amino acids. CDR1 is SNHLY and CDR2 is FYNNEI in the germline V gene. Here the CDR3 reads CASSELWSNQPQHF. The CDR3 DNA sequence: TGTGCCAGCAGTGAGTTATGGAGCAATCAGCCCCAGCATTTT.

This clone has just one count. V and J are TRBV18 and TRBJ2-7; 10 bases line up with TRBD1. The V and J ends lost 4 bases and 2 bases, in that order; junction bases with no gene match: 2. CDR3 length equals 14 residues. CDR1 and CDR2 from the germline V gene are KGHSH and LQKENI. The CDR3 loop reads CASSRDRGPYEQYF. DNA of the CDR3: TGTGCCAGCTCACGGGACAGGGGCCCCTACGAGCAGTACTTC. Supplemented by reference TRBV18 and TRBJ2-7, the full variable domain reads NAGVMQNPRHLVRRRGQEARLRCSPMKGHSHVYWYRQLPEEGLKFMVYLQKENIIDESGMPKERFSAEFPKEGPSILRIQQVVRGDSAAYFCASSRDRGPYEQYFGPGTRLTVT.

The V call is TRBV10-1, the J call TRBJ1-4; 8 nucleotides align to TRBD1. Germline values: CDR1 WNHNN, CDR2 SYGVQD (reference sequence). V gave up 5 bases and J gave up 0 bases; unmatched junction bases: 5. The CDR3 has 16 residues. The CDR3 reads CASSPGQVATNEKLFF. DNA for the CDR3: TGCGCCAGCAGTCCGGGACAGGTAGCAACTAATGAAAAACTGTTTTTT.

In its sample, this clone was seen once. The chain links TRBV30 to TRBJ1-1; 9 bases are shared with TRBD1. V shed 2 bases, J shed 4 bases, and the junction held 8 bases outside the gene matches. Germline V CDR1 and CDR2: GTSNPN, SVGIG (reference sequence). This CDR3 is 15 amino acids long. The CDR3 loop is CAWSPGTGLATEAFF. CDR3 sequence (DNA): TGTGCCTGGAGTCCCGGGACAGGGCTTGCCACTGAAGCTTTCTTT.

The V and J genes are TRBV25-1 and TRBJ1-2; D is possibly TRBD1 (6 bases). CDR1 and CDR2 (germline): MGHDK, SYGVNS. The CDR3 has 14 residues. V was cut by 8 bases and J by 8 bases, with 21 bases left in between. The CDR3 nucleotides read TGTGCCAGCGCAGATTGGGGGGCCCGGGACGGCTACACCTTC. It is translated as CASADWGARDGYTF.

The chain is built from TRBV6-6 and TRBJ2-5; 10 nucleotides match TRBD1. Trimming took 5 bases from V and 1 from J; bases not matched to a gene: 4. Germline CDR1 and CDR2: MNHNY and SVGAGI (reference sequence). The CDR3 spans 15 residues. The CDR3 DNA sequence: TGTGCCAGCAGTAGCCGGGACAGGGGCCAAGAGACCCAGTACTTC. Its translation is CASSSRDRGQETQYF.

This clone occurred once. The same CDR3 can be traced to other DNA sequences in this sample. The V gene is TRBV10-3, the J gene TRBJ1-5; TRBD1 is a possible D gene (5 bases). Trimming pared 0 bases from V and 6 bases from J, leaving 9 bases between. Germline-derived CDR1 and CDR2 are ENHRY and SYGVKD. There are 14 residues in the CDR3. The DNA for the CDR3 is TGTGCCATCAGTGAGTCGGGCGGGGGTCAGCCCCAGCATTTT. Translation: CAISESGGGQPQHF.

This chain connects TRBV2 to TRBJ1-5; tentatively, D is TRBD1 (6 bases). Germline V gives CDR1 SNHLY, CDR2 FYNNEI. With 6 bases removed from V and 6 bases from J, the gap between germline ends came to 15 bases. This CDR3 has 14 residues. CDR3 nucleotide sequence: TGTGCCAGCAGGAGGGGGGGGACGGGTCAGCCCCAGCATTTT. Translating it yields CASRRGGTGQPQHF.

The chain has TRBV30 and TRBJ2-7; D is ambiguous. From germline, CDR1 is GTSNPN and CDR2 SVGIG (reference sequence). This CDR3 contains 12 residues. The V end was cut by 0 bases, the J end by 4 bases, with 7 bases between. The chain's CDR3 is CAWSVNSYEQYF. The CDR3, as DNA: TGTGCCTGGAGTGTAAACAGTTACGAGCAGTACTTC.

The gene calls are TRBV24-1 and TRBJ1-5; D is unresolved. Germline CDR1 and CDR2: KGHDR and SFDVKD. Trimming cost V 6 bases and J 6 bases, with 11 bases left between them. This CDR3 has 13 residues. The CDR3 reads CATSSREGQPQHF. The CDR3 DNA reads TGTGCCACCAGTAGCCGGGAGGGTCAGCCCCAGCATTTT.

The rearrangement joins TRBV10-3 to TRBJ2-3; TRBD2 matches 10 bases. The J segment lost 5 bases and the V segment lost 6 bases, leaving 8 bases of the junction unmatched. Looked up from germline, CDR1 is ENHRY and CDR2 is SYGVKD. The CDR3 is made up of 15 amino acids. The CDR3, as DNA: TGTGCCATCAGCTATGTAGCGGGGGGTAGAGATACGCAGTATTTT. Translation: CAISYVAGGRDTQYF.

This chain links TRBV6-2 or TRBV6-3 with TRBJ1-1, with TRBD1 matching over 7 bases. Per the germline V gene, CDR1 is MNHEY and CDR2 is SVGEGT. J was trimmed by 6 bases and V by 7 bases; bases with no gene match: 14. This CDR3 region has 15 residues. CDR3 in DNA: TGTGCCAGCAACCCACAGGGGACACGATTCTCTGAAGCTTTCTTT. It is translated as CASNPQGTRFSEAFF.